The T cell receptor beta chain described here comes from a study of shared clonotypes between healthy human individuals. CDR1 and CDR2 from the germline V gene are MDHEN and SYDVKM. V lost 6 bases and J 6 bases, leaving 9 bases between the germline ends. The CDR3 runs 12 residues. TCRdb keeps only in-frame clones here, not all; method: immunoSEQ multiplex PCR. Of roughly 1.4 million clones in the sample, roughly 98.5% were seen once. Comments on this clone: At the DNA level, this CDR3 is encoded by other sequences in the same sample as well.

The source material was naive CD4+ T cells sorted from blood. Subset here: CD45RA+ positively selected. This chain links TRBV28 with TRBJ1-5; D might be TRBD1 (5 bases). The source is a man aged 25-40 years in good health. Here the CDR3 DNA reads TGTGCCAGCAGACTTGGGGGTCAGCCCCAGCATTTT. Encoded protein: CASRLGGQPQHF.